The rows below give T cell receptor beta chains drawn from one sample of a study of CD8 T cells in Susac syndrome. TCRdb redid the calling of the immunoSEQ multiplex PCR reads with MiXCR, one entry per CDR3 protein. Here the sample spans approximately 90,000 distinct CDR3 sequences, roughly 91% being singletons. Sequenced: CD8+ T cells from PBMCs. The receptors originated from a human donor in good health. Each CDR3 is given with its conserved first and last residue. The D gene is left open where the match is weak. The size entry is marked missing in some rows and otherwise reads once, few, many or a size class.

d_call	clone_size	v_call	j_call	cdr3_length	cdr3_aa	cdr3_nt
.	.	TRBV2	TRBJ1-1	12	CAILTDGTEAFF	TGTGCCATCCTAACGGACGGCACTGAAGCTTTCTTT
.	.	TRBV20-1	TRBJ2-7	13	CSARAPNGYEQYF	TGCAGTGCTAGAGCCCCTAATGGCTACGAGCAGTACTTC
.	.	TRBV6-1	TRBJ1-1	14	CASSGEGYGTEAFF	TGTGCCAGCAGTGGGGAGGGATACGGTACTGAAGCTTTCTTT
TRBD1	.	TRBV14	TRBJ2-7	16	CASSQGQGQGFYEQYF	TGTGCCAGCAGCCAAGGACAAGGACAGGGGTTTTACGAGCAGTACTTC
.	.	TRBV9	TRBJ1-1	14	CASSVALENTEAFF	TGTGCCAGCAGCGTAGCTCTGGAGAACACTGAAGCTTTCTTT
.	.	TRBV2	TRBJ2-3	12	CASRSARDTQYF	TGTGCCAGCAGGTCGGCCAGAGATACGCAGTATTTT
.	.	TRBV5-4	TRBJ1-6	14	CASSPSSYNSPLHF	TGTGCCAGCAGCCCTTCCTCCTATAATTCACCCCTCCACTTT
TRBD1	once	TRBV27	TRBJ1-2	14	CASSEGQGYWGYTF	TGTGCCAGCAGTGAAGGACAGGGATACTGGGGCTACACCTTC
TRBD1	once	TRBV15	TRBJ1-2	15	CATSRDHDRVDGYTF	TGTGCCACCAGCAGAGATCACGACAGGGTGGATGGCTACACCTTC
.	.	TRBV7-9	TRBJ2-3	18	CAAKAGTPLVDSTDTQYF	TGTGCCGCCAAGGCGGGTACCCCTCTCGTTGATAGCACAGATACGCAGTATTTT
.	.	TRBV2	TRBJ2-4	14	CANTGGIAKNIQYF	TGTGCCAACACTGGGGGGATTGCCAAAAACATTCAGTACTTC
.	.	TRBV9	TRBJ2-5	13	CASSVTGQETQYF	TGTGCCAGCAGCGTCACGGGCCAAGAGACCCAGTACTTC
.	.	TRBV3-1	TRBJ2-7	17	CASSQALGGGWSYEQYF	TGTGCCAGCAGCCAAGCCCTCGGAGGGGGATGGTCCTACGAGCAGTACTTC
TRBD1	few	TRBV9	TRBJ2-5	15	CASSVGQGVQETQYF	TGTGCCAGCAGCGTAGGACAGGGTGTCCAAGAGACCCAGTACTTC
.	.	TRBV12-3/TRBV12-4	TRBJ1-2	17	CASSLYGTSGWGYGYTF	TGTGCCAGCAGTCTATACGGGACCTCCGGTTGGGGCTATGGCTACACCTTC
.	.	TRBV20-1	TRBJ1-1	13	CSAREEWNTEAFF	TGCAGTGCTAGAGAGGAATGGAACACTGAAGCTTTCTTT
.	.	TRBV7-9	TRBJ1-1	11	CASSSRLEAFF	TGTGCCAGCAGCTCGAGACTTGAAGCTTTCTTT
.	once	TRBV4-1	TRBJ2-1	13	CASSQDSSNEQFF	TGCGCCAGCAGCCAAGATTCATCCAATGAGCAGTTCTTC
.	.	TRBV4-1	TRBJ1-1	15	CASSQDRVGRTEAFF	TGCGCCAGCAGCCAAGATAGAGTTGGAAGGACTGAAGCTTTCTTT
TRBD1	.	TRBV29-1	TRBJ1-1	14	CSVGRGTGNTEAFF	TGCAGCGTTGGCCGAGGGACAGGGAACACTGAAGCTTTCTTT
TRBD1	.	TRBV12-3/TRBV12-4	TRBJ2-7	14	CASTSPEGAQEQYF	TGTGCCAGCACCTCGCCCGAGGGGGCGCAGGAGCAGTACTTC
.	once	TRBV9	TRBJ2-7	14	CASSVEGTPYEQYF	TGTGCCAGCAGCGTAGAGGGCACCCCCTACGAGCAGTACTTC
.	once	TRBV5-6	TRBJ2-2	13	CASSLWYTGELFF	TGTGCCAGCAGCTTGTGGTACACCGGGGAGCTGTTTTTT
.	few	TRBV5-4	TRBJ2-3	12	CASSLESDTQYF	TGTGCCAGCAGCTTGGAGTCAGATACGCAGTATTTT
.	.	TRBV6-1	TRBJ2-7	13	CASLGGQGDEQYF	TGTGCCTCACTCGGAGGGCAGGGCGACGAGCAGTACTTC
TRBD1	.	TRBV7-9	TRBJ2-6	18	CASSSDRDRKSGANVLTF	TGTGCCAGCAGCTCAGACCGGGACAGAAAATCTGGGGCCAACGTCCTGACTTTC
.	.	TRBV9	TRBJ1-1	14	CASSVVTGTTEAFF	TGTGCCAGCAGCGTAGTAACAGGTACTACTGAAGCTTTCTTT
TRBD2	.	TRBV5-6	TRBJ2-5	14	CASSPGGGIETQYF	TGTGCCAGCAGCCCGGGGGGGGGAATAGAGACCCAGTACTTC
TRBD1	.	TRBV5-1	TRBJ2-7	16	CASSLARDRGFYEQYF	TGCGCCAGCAGCTTGGCCCGGGACAGGGGATTCTACGAGCAGTACTTC
.	.	TRBV5-1	TRBJ2-3	16	CASSSVMGALTDTQYF	TGCGCCAGCAGCTCCGTGATGGGGGCCCTCACAGATACGCAGTATTTT
TRBD2	.	TRBV7-9	TRBJ2-1	15	CASSLGLALANEQFF	TGTGCCAGCAGCTTGGGACTAGCGTTGGCAAATGAGCAGTTCTTC
TRBD1	.	TRBV5-1	TRBJ2-7	15	CANSLRRQGAYEQYF	TGCGCCAACAGCTTGAGGAGACAGGGGGCTTACGAGCAGTACTTC
.	.	TRBV6-2/TRBV6-3	TRBJ1-5	15	CASSYADYSNQPQHF	TGTGCCAGCAGTTACGCGGACTATAGCAATCAGCCCCAGCATTTT
.	.	TRBV27	TRBJ1-5	16	CASSWGLPSLNQPQHF	TGTGCCAGCAGTTGGGGACTCCCAAGCCTTAATCAGCCCCAGCATTTT
TRBD1	.	TRBV19	TRBJ1-1	16	CASSLTGGSAATEAFF	TGTGCCAGTAGTTTAACAGGGGGCTCGGCTGCCACTGAAGCTTTCTTT
.	.	TRBV12-3/TRBV12-4	TRBJ1-1	16	CASSDMGDRRNTEAFF	TGTGCCAGCAGCGATATGGGGGACCGACGGAACACTGAAGCTTTCTTT
.	.	TRBV7-6	TRBJ1-1	14	CASSLEGTNTEAFF	TGTGCCAGCAGCTTAGAGGGCACGAACACTGAAGCTTTCTTT
.	.	TRBV7-9	TRBJ2-3	16	CASSLEVREPTDTQYF	TGTGCCAGCAGCTTAGAAGTACGAGAACCCACAGATACGCAGTATTTT
.	.	TRBV5-6	TRBJ2-3	12	CASSAQTDTQYF	TGTGCCAGCAGCGCTCAGACAGATACGCAGTATTTT
.	.	TRBV20-1	TRBJ2-3	11	CSAGSTDTQYF	TGCAGTGCCGGCAGCACAGATACGCAGTATTTT
.	.	TRBV3-1	TRBJ2-3	10	CATQGDTQYF	TGTGCCACTCAGGGGGATACGCAGTATTTT
TRBD1	.	TRBV3-1	TRBJ2-5	14	CASSQATGQETQYF	TGTGCCAGCAGCCAAGCGACAGGGCAAGAGACCCAGTACTTC
.	.	TRBV7-2	TRBJ1-3	14	CASSLADLGNTIYF	TGTGCCAGCAGCTTAGCGGATCTCGGAAACACCATATATTTT
.	once	TRBV5-5	TRBJ2-5	14	CASSPPDARETQYF	TGTGCCAGCAGCCCCCCGGACGCGAGGGAGACCCAGTACTTC
TRBD1	.	TRBV13	TRBJ2-5	15	CASSKRDRGPETQYF	TGTGCCAGCAGCAAACGGGACAGGGGCCCAGAGACCCAGTACTTC
.	.	TRBV9	TRBJ2-2	13	CASSFTGGGELFF	TGTGCCAGCAGCTTTACAGGAGGCGGGGAGCTGTTTTTT
TRBD2	.	TRBV5-1	TRBJ2-3	18	CASSLAALAGGSADTQYF	TGCGCCAGCAGCTTGGCGGCTCTAGCGGGGGGGTCGGCTGATACGCAGTATTTT
TRBD1	.	TRBV9	TRBJ2-3	15	CASSVGQGSTDTQYF	TGTGCCAGCAGCGTCGGACAGGGAAGCACAGATACGCAGTATTTT
.	.	TRBV5-6	TRBJ2-1	18	CASSLTWGSGRTYNEQFF	TGTGCCAGCAGTTTAACTTGGGGATCGGGGAGAACCTACAATGAGCAGTTCTTC
.	.	TRBV6-2/TRBV6-3	TRBJ1-5	15	CASSQQGNSNQPQHF	TGTGCCAGCAGCCAACAGGGCAATAGCAATCAGCCCCAGCATTTT
.	.	TRBV27	TRBJ1-1	15	CASSLVVPTNTEAFF	TGTGCCAGCAGTTTGGTAGTCCCCACGAACACTGAAGCTTTCTTT
TRBD2	.	TRBV7-3	TRBJ2-5	15	CASSPLAGGVETQYF	TGTGCCAGCAGCCCCTTAGCCGGGGGGGTAGAGACCCAGTACTTC
.	.	TRBV6-5	TRBJ2-3	11	CASRSTDTQYF	TGTGCCAGCCGATCCACAGATACGCAGTATTTT
TRBD1	.	TRBV3-1	TRBJ2-5	16	CASSQVIRQGEETQYF	TGTGCCAGCAGCCAAGTTATCAGGCAGGGGGAAGAGACCCAGTACTTC
TRBD2	.	TRBV7-2	TRBJ2-7	13	CASSLGLASEQYF	TGTGCCAGCAGCTTGGGACTAGCTTCCGAGCAGTACTTC
.	once	TRBV9	TRBJ2-7	14	CASSVAGASYEQYF	TGTGCCAGCAGCGTAGCGGGGGCATCCTACGAGCAGTACTTC